Each of the 29 T cell receptor beta chains below was sequenced from the same sample in a study of OX40 agonist ivuxolimab in advanced cancers. Libraries were prepared by immunoSEQ multiplex PCR; TCRdb keeps only in-frame clonotypes and omits some of them. The sample lists approximately 67,000 clones, around 83% occurring once. The source was CD4+ or CD8+ T cells sorted from blood, collected in a trial of the OX40 agonist ivuxolimab. The origin of the receptors is an adult with an advanced solid tumor such as melanoma, head and neck, liver or kidney cancer.

This chain joins TRBV7-6 and TRBJ1-2, with D possibly matching TRBD1 (6 bases). The ends were cut back, 1 base at V and 7 bases at J, with 16 bases in the middle. This CDR3 is built from 15 residues. Germline V gene lookup returns CDR1 SGHVS and CDR2 FNYEAQ. This chain's CDR3 is CASSLGGRGDGGYTF. CDR3 sequence (DNA): TGTGCCAGCAGCTTAGGGGGCAGGGGAGACGGTGGCTACACCTTC.

J is TRBJ2-3 and V is TRBV11-2, with D unresolved. V was clipped by 5 bases and J by 4 bases, with 13 bases between them. Germline lookup yields CDR1 SGHAT and CDR2 FQNNGV. The CDR3 spans 14 residues. DNA of the CDR3: TGTGCCAGCAGCGCCCTAGACTCCCCAGATACGCAGTATTTT. Its translation: CASSALDSPDTQYF.

The J gene is TRBJ1-2, the V gene TRBV18, with TRBD1 matching over 9 bases. V trimming: 1 base; J trimming: 9 bases; junction bases outside the gene matches: 9. The CDR3 length is 15 residues. The germline V gene has CDR1 KGHSH and CDR2 LQKENI. CDR3 sequence (DNA): TGTGCCAGCTCACCACATACTGCGGACAGGGGTAGCTACACCTTC. This encodes CASSPHTADRGSYTF.

The V and J genes are TRBV4-3 and TRBJ1-6; D gene ambiguous. Trimming took 6 bases from V and 2 from J, leaving 11 bases between them. CDR1 is LGHNA and CDR2 is YSLEER in the germline V gene. The CDR3 sequence is 15 residues long. The CDR3 coding sequence is TGCGCCAGCAGTCAATCGGGGACCTATAATTCACCCCTCCACTTT. This gives the protein CASSQSGTYNSPLHF.

The chain has TRBV6-6 and TRBJ2-1; D is unresolved. Germline V gene lookup returns CDR1 MNHNY and CDR2 SVGAGI (reference sequence). Trimming left V 2 bases short and J 5 bases short, with 7 bases between. The CDR3 covers 13 residues. CDR3: CASSYRRDNEQFF. CDR3 nucleotide sequence: TGTGCCAGCAGTTACCGAAGGGACAATGAGCAGTTCTTC.

V usage is TRBV9 and J usage is TRBJ2-7, with D possibly being TRBD2 (6 bases). This CDR3 is built from 15 residues. Trimming cost V 0 bases and J 0 bases, with 10 bases left between them. The germline V gene encodes CDR1 SGDLS and CDR2 YYNGEE. CDR3 coding DNA: TGTGCCAGCAGCGTAGAGGCGGGGAGCTCCTACGAGCAGTACTTC. Encoded protein: CASSVEAGSSYEQYF.

V gene TRBV11-2 combines with J gene TRBJ2-7, with unresolved D. Per the germline V gene, CDR1 is SGHAT and CDR2 is FQNNGV. V gave up 0 bases and J gave up 3 bases, with 9 bases separating them. The CDR3 length is 14 residues. The CDR3 sequence: CASSLDRLYYEQYF. In DNA form, the CDR3 reads TGTGCCAGCAGCTTAGATAGACTCTACTACGAGCAGTACTTC.

J is TRBJ1-1 and V is TRBV4-1; no definite D call. CDR1 and CDR2 from the germline V gene are MGHRA and YSYEKL. With 0 bases removed from V and 2 bases from J, the gap between germline ends came to 10 bases. The CDR3 totals 15 residues. CDR3 nucleotides: TGCGCCAGCAGCCAAGAAGGTTACGGCAACACTGAAGCTTTCTTT. Protein sequence: CASSQEGYGNTEAFF.

The chain recombines TRBV14 with TRBJ2-5; D is ambiguous. Germline V gene lookup returns CDR1 SGHDN and CDR2 FVKESK. This CDR3 spans 15 amino acids. Trimming cost V 2 bases and J 5 bases, with 15 bases left between them. Here the CDR3 reads CASSQLSETRETQYF. The CDR3 DNA is TGTGCCAGCAGCCAATTGTCGGAGACCCGCGAGACCCAGTACTTC.

The chain has TRBV7-2 and TRBJ1-1; 7 bases line up with TRBD1. This CDR3 contains 16 residues. V shed 5 bases, J shed 0 bases, and the junction held 9 bases outside the gene matches. Germline CDR1 reads SGHTA; CDR2 reads FQGNSA. In nucleotides, the CDR3 is TGTGCCAGCAGCGCCCGGCCCGGGACAGTGAACACTGAAGCTTTCTTT. Its protein product is CASSARPGTVNTEAFF. Full variable domain (outside the CDR3, taken from reference TRBV7-2 and TRBJ1-1): GAGVSQSPSNKVTEKGKDVELRCDPISGHTALYWYRQSLGQGLEFLIYFQGNSAPDKSGLPSDRFSAERTGGSVSTLTIQRTQQEDSAVYLCASSARPGTVNTEAFFGQGTRLTVV.

Of note for this clone: In the same sample, other DNA sequences code for this CDR3. The chain has TRBV2 and TRBJ2-7; 10 nucleotides agree with TRBD1. Losses at the gene ends were 6 bases for V and 4 bases for J; bases not matched to a gene: 6. Germline CDR1 and CDR2: SNHLY and FYNNEI. The length of the CDR3 is 14 residues. In nucleotides, the CDR3 is TGTGCCAGCAGCAGGGACAGGGGTTTGTACGAGCAGTACTTC. It yields the protein CASSRDRGLYEQYF. Full variable domain (rest looked up from reference TRBV2 and TRBJ2-7): EPEVTQTPSHQVTQMGQEVILRCVPISNHLYFYWYRQILGQKVEFLVSFYNNEISEKSEIFDDQFSVERPDGSNFTLKIRSTKLEDSAMYFCASSRDRGLYEQYFGPGTRLTVT.

This sequence joins TRBV7-2 and TRBJ1-2; D is unclear. Germline loops: CDR1 SGHTA, CDR2 FQGNSA. This CDR3 region has 15 residues. The V gene lost 1 base and the J gene lost 4 bases, with 13 bases spanning the gap. The CDR3 protein is CASSLGFGRSYGYTF. The CDR3 nucleotides are TGTGCCAGCAGCTTAGGATTTGGACGGTCCTATGGCTACACCTTC.

The table lists this clone with a few counts. The chain uses TRBV2 and TRBJ1-6; weak D call: TRBD1 (5 bases). Germline-derived CDR1 and CDR2 are SNHLY and FYNNEI. Deletions cut 1 base from V and 7 bases from J, with 11 bases between. This CDR3 contains 15 residues. This chain's CDR3 is CASSEDGTGNSPLHF. The CDR3 bases are TGTGCCAGCAGTGAAGACGGGACGGGGAATTCACCCCTCCACTTT.

The rearrangement links TRBV7-2 to TRBJ2-3; D unclear. The V gene's germline CDR1 is SGHTA and CDR2 FQGNSA. The CDR3 runs 14 residues. Trimming shortened V by 5 bases and J by 0 bases, and 9 bases separated the two germline ends. The CDR3 DNA follows: TGTGCCAGCAGCATTCTTGAGAGCACAGATACGCAGTATTTT. Its translation is CASSILESTDTQYF.

This sequence joins TRBV6-5 and TRBJ2-3, with D tentatively TRBD1 or TRBD2 (6 bases each). Germline assignment: CDR1 MNHEY and CDR2 SVGAGI. Trimming stripped 4 bases from V and 3 bases from J, with 14 bases between. This CDR3 contains 15 residues. This CDR3 reads CASSSPKGGTDTQYF. The DNA for the CDR3 is TGTGCCAGCAGTTCCCCTAAGGGGGGAACAGATACGCAGTATTTT.

This sequence joins TRBV5-4 and TRBJ1-5; D ambiguous. The V gene's germline CDR1 is SGHNT and CDR2 YYREEE (reference sequence). The CDR3 extends over 11 amino acids. V shed 1 base and J shed 11 bases, with 7 bases lying between them. CDR3 loop: CASSLISAQHF. The CDR3 region has the DNA TGTGCCAGCAGCTTGATCTCGGCCCAGCATTTT.

This sequence joins TRBV10-3 and TRBJ2-6; 7 bases are shared with TRBD1. The CDR3 totals 16 residues. With 5 bases clipped from V and 4 bases from J, the junction kept 8 bases outside the gene matches. Germline assignment: CDR1 ENHRY and CDR2 SYGVKD. DNA of the CDR3: TGTGCCATCAGTCCTGACAGGGCTGGCGGGGCCAACGTCCTGACTTTC. Its protein product is CAISPDRAGGANVLTF.

This clone was seen only a few times. The chain has TRBV28 and TRBJ2-5; D possibly corresponds to TRBD1 (6 bases). The CDR3 length is 15 residues. Trimming took off 5 bases at V and 1 base at J, with 14 bases between the two ends. Germline CDR1 reads MDHEN; CDR2 reads SYDVKM. As DNA, the CDR3 is TGTGCCAGCAGTACTCTCACAGGGTTCCAAGAGACCCAGTACTTC. This sequence encodes CASSTLTGFQETQYF.

The sample holds a few counts of this clone. J is TRBJ1-1 and V is TRBV9; D is possibly TRBD1 (5 bases). The CDR3 has 13 amino acids. Trimming pared 4 bases from V and 3 bases from J, leaving 10 bases between. Germline V CDR1 and CDR2: SGDLS, YYNGEE. This CDR3 is CASSPGGYTEAFF. CDR3 coding DNA: TGTGCCAGCAGCCCGGGGGGGTACACTGAAGCTTTCTTT.

The chain combines TRBV4-2 with TRBJ1-4; D unclear. The CDR3 totals 15 residues. Germline V gene sequence: CDR1 LGHNA, CDR2 YNFKEQ. The V end was cut by 0 bases, the J end by 1 base, with 6 bases between. The DNA for the CDR3 is TGTGCCAGCAGCCAAGATTTGAGAACTAATGAAAAACTGTTTTTT. Encoded protein: CASSQDLRTNEKLFF.

The J gene is TRBJ2-7, the V gene TRBV4-2; 7 nucleotides align to TRBD2. The germline V gene encodes CDR1 LGHNA and CDR2 YNFKEQ. The CDR3 spans 17 residues. The V segment lost 0 bases and the J segment 6 bases; nucleotides outside the gene matches: 14. This CDR3 reads CASSQEGRGGVRGEQYF. CDR3 DNA sequence: TGTGCCAGCAGCCAAGAAGGGAGGGGAGGGGTTAGAGGCGAGCAGTACTTC.

The chain recombines TRBV5-4 with TRBJ1-2; D unresolved. Per the germline V gene, CDR1 is SGHNT and CDR2 is YYREEE (reference sequence). This CDR3 is 15 amino acids long. V was trimmed by 4 bases and J by 4 bases, leaving 17 bases between them. The CDR3 nucleotides read TGTGCCAGCAGCCAAAAGTCATCCGGCGGCTATGGCTACACCTTC. Its protein product is CASSQKSSGGYGYTF.

The chain combines TRBV7-8 with TRBJ2-6; TRBD1 matches 7 bases. V trimming: 6 bases; J trimming: 0 bases; junction bases outside the gene matches: 5. The CDR3 contains 16 residues. Germline CDR1 and CDR2: SGHVS and FQNEAQ. This CDR3 reads CASRQTGISGANVLTF. CDR3 sequence (DNA): TGTGCCAGCAGGCAGACAGGGATCTCTGGGGCCAACGTCCTGACTTTC. The variable domain in full, completed from reference TRBV7-8 and TRBJ2-6, reads GAGVSQSPRYKVAKRGQDVALRCDPISGHVSLFWYQQALGQGPEFLTYFQNEAQLDKSGLPSDRFFAERPEGSVSTLKIQRTQQEDSAVYLCASRQTGISGANVLTFGAGSRLTVL.

The chain couples TRBV6-5 to TRBJ2-7; no definite D call. Germline loops: CDR1 MNHEY, CDR2 SVGAGI. The germline V and J ends were trimmed by 5 bases and 4 bases, with 12 bases remaining between them. The CDR3 has 13 amino acids. In DNA form, the CDR3 reads TGTGCCAGCAGTCTCTCCCTGGGATACGAGCAGTACTTC. Its protein is CASSLSLGYEQYF.

The genes are TRBV7-8 and TRBJ2-3; TRBD1 matches 10 bases. The CDR3 has 16 amino acids. The germline V gene has CDR1 SGHVS and CDR2 FQNEAQ. V lost 4 bases and J lost 6; bases outside the gene matches: 10. In nucleotides, the CDR3 is TGTGCCAGCAGCTCAACCGGGACAGGGGACGGGGATACGCAGTATTTT. Protein: CASSSTGTGDGDTQYF.

The chain has TRBV7-3 and TRBJ1-1, with TRBD1 as a possible D gene (5 bases). Trimming pared 1 base from V and 4 bases from J, leaving 13 bases between. Germline CDR1 is SGHTA and CDR2 is FQGTGA. This CDR3 comprises 15 residues. CDR3 coding DNA: TGTGCCAGCAGCTTAAATCCGTACGGGGGCACTGAAGCTTTCTTT. Its protein is CASSLNPYGGTEAFF.

On this clone itself: The junction departs from the called germline gene at one end, perhaps through a read error. This chain joins TRBV9 and TRBJ1-2; D is perhaps TRBD1 (5 bases). In germline, CDR1 is SGDLS, CDR2 YYNGEE. The CDR3 is 15 amino acids. CDR3 loop: CASSVQGSGNHGYTF. The CDR3 DNA reads TGTGCCAGCAGCGTACAGGGTTCGGGTAACCATGGCTACACCTTC.

This rearrangement joins TRBV28 to TRBJ1-5, with 7 bases fitting TRBD1. Germline CDR1 is MDHEN and CDR2 is SYDVKM. The CDR3 loop spans 16 amino acids. The ends lost 6 bases at V and 5 bases at J; junction bases unmatched: 13. CDR3 loop: CASRPSGTAAHQPQHF. The DNA of the CDR3 is TGTGCCAGCAGGCCCTCCGGGACAGCAGCTCATCAGCCCCAGCATTTT.

V usage is TRBV10-2 and J usage is TRBJ2-3; TRBD1 matches at 7 bases. Trimming removed 6 bases from V and 0 bases from J; junction bases left unmatched: 15. The CDR3 has 18 amino acids. Germline CDR1 reads WSHSY; CDR2 reads SAAADI. CDR3 amino acids: CASRNEGQLITSTDTQYF. The CDR3 DNA follows: TGCGCCAGCAGAAACGAGGGACAGCTTATAACTAGCACAGATACGCAGTATTTT.